The present TCR beta chain was sequenced within a study of regulatory T cells in long-lasting Graves disease. Broader study findings: The study found TRBV28, TRBJ1-2 and TRBJ2-5 favored in persistent disease.

Libraries of TCR beta came from iRepertoire HTBI primers plus Arm-PCR of CDR3 regions. TCRdb used MiXCR to reprocess the multiplex PCR reads, holding one entry per CDR3 protein. The table shows approximately 470,000 distinct CDR3 sequences, with around 15% occurring only once. This clonotype was seen at least ten times. No antigen is known for it. The CDR3 length is 15 residues. Trimming took 7 bases from V and 5 from J, leaving 17 bases between them. Germline V CDR1 and CDR2: KGHDR, SFDVKD. Time point described: newly diagnosed GD, antithyroid drugs for less than 3 months. Preparation of the TCR library used RNA extracted from PBMCs. This sample also appeared in a second study, on T cells in Graves' hyperthyroidism and ophthalmopathy.

The chain combines TRBV24-1 with TRBJ2-1; D unclear. Sequences were derived from peripheral blood mononuclear cells (PBMCs), sampled at new diagnosis, from a patient treated with antithyroid drugs. The origin of this receptor is a middle-aged man with Graves disease. CDR3 in amino acids: CATSWGGAVDNEQFF. In DNA form, the CDR3 reads TGTGCCACCAGCTGGGGTGGCGCCGTCGACAATGAGCAGTTCTTC.